The entry that follows covers one TCR beta chain sequence. Its matching antigen is unknown. This CDR3 region has 11 residues. V shed 0 bases and J shed 9 bases, with 9 bases lying between them. Per the germline V gene, CDR1 is DFQATT and CDR2 is SNEGSKA (reference sequence). These data belong to a study of cytomegalovirus exposure and HLA in healthy donors. In the study overall: A subsequent analysis reported that the 120 validation repertoires were produced on the same platform that had also been used for the roughly 700 first-cohort repertoires. Broader study findings: Both high specificity and high sensitivity reportedly marked the classifier's diagnosis of cytomegalovirus status. TCR beta chains numbering more than 150 were designated cytomegalovirus-associated.

Data came from immunoSEQ multiplex PCR; TCRdb stores just in-frame clones and leaves some out. This sample has 250,000 to 350,000 clones, with approximately 86% found just once. The 120-subject validation cohort, separate from the approximately 670-subject first cohort, included the donors. The TCR was taken from a woman aged 25 to 39 in good health and CMV-seropositive. This chain links TRBV20-1 with TRBJ2-7; D is tentatively TRBD1 or TRBD2 (5 bases each). The specimen sequenced was PBMCs. The CDR3 nucleotides are TGCAGTGCTAGAGACCAGAGGGGGCAGTACTTC. It translates to CSARDQRGQYF.